This T cell receptor beta chain was recovered during a study of T cell repertoires in cytomegalovirus infection. Background on the study: Indicated by public TCR beta signatures were CMV infection and matching HLA type.

TCRdb reprocessed the reads with MiXCR, giving one entry per CDR3 protein. Of 300,000 to 400,000 distinct CDR3 sequences in the sample, about 27% were seen once. As to this clonotype: The antigen remains unidentified.

J gave up 2 bases and V 6 bases, and 8 bases lay outside the gene matches. CDR3 length: 15 residues. Material: cultured PBMCs, obtained from culture after CMV antigen stimulation. The J gene is TRBJ2-7, the V gene TRBV12-3 or TRBV12-4, with 9 bases aligning to TRBD2. The receptor comes from a human donor in good health (CMV status not recorded). Some clones in this sample may be carry-over from other donors' samples. CDR3 in DNA: TGTGCCAGCAGCAGAAGCGGGGGGAGGACCTACGAGCAGTACTTC. This encodes CASSRSGGRTYEQYF.